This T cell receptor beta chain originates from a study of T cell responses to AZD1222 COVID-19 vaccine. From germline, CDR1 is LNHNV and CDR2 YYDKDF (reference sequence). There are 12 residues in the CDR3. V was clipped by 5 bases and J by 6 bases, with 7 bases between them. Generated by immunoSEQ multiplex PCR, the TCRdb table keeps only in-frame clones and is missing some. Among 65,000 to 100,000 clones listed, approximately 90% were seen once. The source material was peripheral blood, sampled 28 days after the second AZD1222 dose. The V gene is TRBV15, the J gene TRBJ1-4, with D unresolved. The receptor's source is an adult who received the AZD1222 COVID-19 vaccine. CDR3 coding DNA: TGTGCCACCAGCGGCGAGGATGAAAAACTGTTTTTT. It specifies CATSGEDEKLFF.